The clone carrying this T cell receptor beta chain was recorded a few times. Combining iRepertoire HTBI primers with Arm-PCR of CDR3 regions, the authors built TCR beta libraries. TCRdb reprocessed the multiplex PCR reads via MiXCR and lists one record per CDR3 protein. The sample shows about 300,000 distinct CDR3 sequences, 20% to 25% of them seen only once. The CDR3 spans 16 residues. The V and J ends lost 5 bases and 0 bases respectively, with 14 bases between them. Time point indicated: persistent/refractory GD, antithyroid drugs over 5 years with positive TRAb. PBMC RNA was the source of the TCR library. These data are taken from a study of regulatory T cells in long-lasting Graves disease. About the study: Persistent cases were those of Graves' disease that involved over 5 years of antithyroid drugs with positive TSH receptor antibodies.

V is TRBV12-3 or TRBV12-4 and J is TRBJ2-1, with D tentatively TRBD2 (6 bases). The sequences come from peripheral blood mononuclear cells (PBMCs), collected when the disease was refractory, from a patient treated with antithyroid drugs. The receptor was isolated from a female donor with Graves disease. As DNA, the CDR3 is TGTGCCAGCAGTCTAAGGGACTTCAGCTCCTACAATGAGCAGTTCTTC. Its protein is CASSLRDFSSYNEQFF.